This entry lists 2 T cell receptor beta chains sequenced from one sample in a study of human T cells and chemical hapten exposure. Each CDR3 protein is one row after TCRdb ran MiXCR on the RACE reads. The sample yields 40,000 or so distinct CDR3 sequences, 9.5% to 10% seen once. This sample's time point: patch test 2, 6 weeks after DPC sensitization. Noted treatment: therapeutic diphenylcyclopropenone sensitization with weekly scalp DPC. Whole blood that had not been fractionated was the source of extracted total RNA. Sequences were derived from whole blood, sampled in connection with sensitization to the hapten diphenylcyclopropenone (DPC). The origin of the receptors is a woman aged 25 to 45 with alopecia areata. Some clones in this sample may be carry-over from other donors' samples.

Only a few counts were recorded for this clonotype. The junction differs from germline at one of its ends, possibly a read error. J is TRBJ2-7 and V is TRBV7-7; 8 bases line up with TRBD2. Germline-derived CDR1 and CDR2 are SSHAT and FNYEAQ (reference sequence). The CDR3 loop spans 14 amino acids. CDR3: CASSLRAGGGEQYF. CDR3 nucleotide sequence: TGTGCTAGCAGCTTAAGGGCGGGGGGAGGCGAGCAGTACTTC.

This chain links TRBV9 with TRBJ2-3, with unresolved D. Trimming shortened V by 2 bases and J by 4 bases, and 11 bases separated the two germline ends. The V gene's germline CDR1 is SGDLS and CDR2 YYNGEE. This CDR3 has 14 amino acids. CDR3 nucleotides: TGTGCCAGCAGCGTGTACGTTTCGGCAGATACGCAGTATTTT. This sequence encodes CASSVYVSADTQYF.